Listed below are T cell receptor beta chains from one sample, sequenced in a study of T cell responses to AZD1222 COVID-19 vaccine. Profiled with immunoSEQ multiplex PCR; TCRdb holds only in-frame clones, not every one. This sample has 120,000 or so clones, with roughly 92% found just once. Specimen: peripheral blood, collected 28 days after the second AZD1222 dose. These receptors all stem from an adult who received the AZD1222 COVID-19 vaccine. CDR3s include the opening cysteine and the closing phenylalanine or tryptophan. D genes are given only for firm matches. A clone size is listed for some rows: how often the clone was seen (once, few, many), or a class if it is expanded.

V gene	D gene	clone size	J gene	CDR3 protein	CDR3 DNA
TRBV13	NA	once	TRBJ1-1	CASSLYGSGPAEAFF	TGTGCCAGCAGCTTATACGGCTCCGGGCCCGCGGAAGCTTTCTTT
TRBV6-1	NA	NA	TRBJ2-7	CASSEYPGWIDEQYF	TGTGCCAGCAGTGAATATCCAGGGTGGATTGACGAGCAGTACTTC
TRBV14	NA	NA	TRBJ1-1	CASSPRLNTEAFF	TGTGCCAGCAGCCCTCGGTTGAACACTGAAGCTTTCTTT
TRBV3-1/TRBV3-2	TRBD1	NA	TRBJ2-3	CASSPWDSRTTDTQYF	TGTGCCAGCAGCCCCTGGGACAGTAGAACCACAGATACGCAGTATTTT
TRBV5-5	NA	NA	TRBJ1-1	CASNYDIGIQNTEAFF	TGTGCCAGCAACTACGATATTGGGATACAGAACACTGAAGCTTTCTTT
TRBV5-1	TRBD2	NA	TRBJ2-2	CASSLDSSGTGELFF	TGCGCCAGCAGCTTGGACTCTAGCGGGACCGGGGAGCTGTTTTTT
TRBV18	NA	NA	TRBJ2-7	CASSRGNYEQYF	TGTGCCAGCTCACGGGGGAATTACGAGCAGTACTTC
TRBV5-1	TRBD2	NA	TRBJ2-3	CASSFSGGLRSTQYF	TGCGCCAGCAGCTTTAGCGGGGGGCTAAGAAGTACGCAGTATTTT
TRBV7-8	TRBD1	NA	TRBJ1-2	CASTRDSQFYGYTF	TGTGCCAGCACCCGGGACAGCCAGTTCTATGGCTACACCTTC
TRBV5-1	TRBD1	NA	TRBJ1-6	CASSFDRENSPLHF	TGCGCCAGCAGCTTCGACAGGGAGAATTCACCCCTCCACTTT
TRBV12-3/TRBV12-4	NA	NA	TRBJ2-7	CASSFSGDEQYF	TGTGCCAGCAGTTTCTCGGGAGACGAGCAGTACTTC
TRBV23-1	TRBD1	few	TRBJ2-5	CASSHLDRVEETQYF	TGCGCCAGCAGTCATTTGGACAGGGTTGAAGAGACCCAGTACTTC
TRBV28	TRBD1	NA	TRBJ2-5	CASSTQRTGGGETQYF	TGTGCCAGCAGTACCCAGAGGACAGGGGGGGGAGAGACCCAGTACTTC
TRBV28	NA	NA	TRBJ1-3	CASTSGEAGNTIYF	TGTGCCAGCACCTCGGGGGAGGCTGGAAACACCATATATTTT
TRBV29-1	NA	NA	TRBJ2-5	CSVVGSQETQYF	TGCAGCGTTGTGGGGAGCCAAGAGACCCAGTACTTC
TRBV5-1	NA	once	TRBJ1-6	CASSLAWLGSPLHF	TGCGCCAGCAGCTTGGCCTGGTTAGGTTCACCCCTCCACTTT
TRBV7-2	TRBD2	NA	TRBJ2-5	CASSTASGGEKTQYF	TGTGCCAGCAGCACCGCTAGCGGGGGGGAAAAGACCCAGTACTTC
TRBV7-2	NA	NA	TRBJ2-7	CASSHPQFYEQYF	TGTGCCAGCAGCCACCCCCAGTTCTACGAGCAGTACTTC
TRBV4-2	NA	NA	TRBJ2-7	CASSPPRPYDEQYF	TGTGCCAGCAGCCCGCCCCGGCCGTACGACGAGCAGTACTTC
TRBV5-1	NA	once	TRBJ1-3	CASRPAWSSGNTIYF	TGCGCCAGCAGGCCTGCTTGGAGCTCTGGAAACACCATATATTTT
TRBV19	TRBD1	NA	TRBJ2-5	CASSVQATGRGETQYF	TGTGCCAGTAGTGTCCAGGCGACAGGGAGAGGAGAGACCCAGTACTTC
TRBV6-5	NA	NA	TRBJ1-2	CASSYSFRNYGYTF	TGTGCCAGCAGTTACTCGTTCAGAAATTATGGCTACACCTTC
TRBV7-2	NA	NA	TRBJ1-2	CASSFVASRTEGYTF	TGTGCCAGCAGCTTCGTCGCCTCGAGGACTGAGGGCTACACCTTC
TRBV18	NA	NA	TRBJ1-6	CASSSSASYNSPLHF	TGTGCCAGCTCGTCGTCAGCCTCCTATAATTCACCCCTCCACTTT
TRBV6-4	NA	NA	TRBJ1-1	CASSLYDGNTEAFF	TGTGCCAGCAGTTTATATGATGGGAACACTGAAGCTTTCTTT
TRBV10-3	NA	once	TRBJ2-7	CAISEVGFPYF	TGTGCCATCAGTGAGGTCGGGTTCCCGTACTTC
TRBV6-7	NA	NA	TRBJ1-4	CASSFQDGNNEKLFF	TGTGCCAGCAGTTTCCAGGACGGAAACAATGAAAAACTGTTTTTT
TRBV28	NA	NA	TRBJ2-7	CASSPGWGYEQYF	TGTGCCAGCAGTCCAGGGTGGGGCTACGAGCAGTACTTC
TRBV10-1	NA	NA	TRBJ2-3	CASTYSDTQYF	TGCGCCAGCACTTACTCAGATACGCAGTATTTT
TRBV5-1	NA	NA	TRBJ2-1	CASSSGLSYNEQFF	TGCGCCAGCAGCTCGGGACTCTCCTACAATGAGCAGTTCTTC
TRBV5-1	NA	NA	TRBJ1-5	CASSLDGISNQPQHF	TGCGCCAGCAGCTTGGATGGTATTAGCAATCAGCCCCAGCATTTT
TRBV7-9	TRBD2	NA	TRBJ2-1	CASSPYSGGNSYNEQFF	TGTGCCAGCAGCCCATATAGCGGGGGCAACTCCTACAATGAGCAGTTCTTC
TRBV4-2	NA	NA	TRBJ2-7	CASSPRGSSYEQYF	TGTGCCAGCAGCCCCAGGGGAAGTTCCTACGAGCAGTACTTC
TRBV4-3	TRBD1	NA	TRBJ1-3	CASSQDLAGQGADTIYF	TGCGCCAGCAGCCAAGATCTCGCAGGGCAGGGGGCGGACACCATATATTTT
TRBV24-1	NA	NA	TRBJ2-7	CATSDDAQGGLEQYF	TGTGCCACGAGCGACGACGCTCAGGGTGGTCTAGAGCAGTACTTC
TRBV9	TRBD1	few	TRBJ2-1	CASSQGAGEQFF	TGTGCCAGCAGCCAGGGGGCTGGTGAGCAGTTCTTC
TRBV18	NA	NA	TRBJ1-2	CASSPSPGLDYGYTF	TGTGCCAGCTCACCCTCCCCAGGCCTCGACTATGGCTACACCTTC
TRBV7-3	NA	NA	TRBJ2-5	CASSLSGTLQETQYF	TGTGCCAGCAGCTTGTCCGGGACTCTGCAAGAGACCCAGTACTTC
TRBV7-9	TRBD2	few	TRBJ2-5	CASNTGGRETQYF	TGTGCCAGCAATACGGGGGGGCGAGAGACCCAGTACTTC
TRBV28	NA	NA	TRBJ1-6	CAVRDPNSPLHF	TGTGCCGTCCGGGATCCTAATTCACCCCTCCACTTT
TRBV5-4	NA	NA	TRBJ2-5	CASSGGQAGEETQYF	TGTGCCAGCAGCGGCGGCCAGGCAGGGGAAGAGACCCAGTACTTC
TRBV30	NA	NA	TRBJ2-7	CAWSVRPYEQYF	TGTGCCTGGAGTGTACGACCTTACGAGCAGTACTTC
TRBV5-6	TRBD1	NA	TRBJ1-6	CASRLTRQGYNSPLHF	TGTGCCAGCAGGCTCACCCGACAGGGCTATAATTCACCCCTCCACTTT
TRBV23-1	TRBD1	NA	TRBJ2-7	CASSQLVRQGGSYEQYF	TGCGCCAGCAGTCAATTGGTAAGACAGGGTGGCTCCTACGAGCAGTACTTC